The 26 T cell receptor beta chains given below trace back to one sample, sequenced in a study of metastatic and nonmetastatic thyroid tumors. Not a single patient had been given any form of treatment at any point before undergoing thyroid surgery. TCRdb used MiXCR to call clones anew from the PCR reads. This table has about 14,000 clones, roughly 29% appearing once. Sequencing input: tumor tissue. These receptors originate from a female donor with papillary thyroid cancer or a benign thyroid nodule (not recorded which). Some clones in this sample may be carry-over from other donors' samples.

In the case of this clone: A single base separates this from a much larger clone, so it may be a read error. In the same sample, other DNA sequences code for this CDR3. This chain links TRBV3-1 with TRBJ2-1; 9 nucleotides line up with TRBD1. V shed 3 bases, J shed 6 bases, and the junction held 3 bases outside the gene matches. This CDR3 comprises 14 residues. Germline CDR1 is LGHDT and CDR2 is YNNKEL (reference sequence). CDR3 nucleotide sequence: TGTGCCAGCAGCCAGGGGACAGGGTTCAATGAGCAGTTCTTC. Residues: CASSQGTGFNEQFF.

The rearrangement links TRBV5-1 to TRBJ2-2; 7 nucleotides line up with TRBD1. Germline V gene lookup returns CDR1 SGHRS and CDR2 YFSETQ. This CDR3 is built from 15 residues. J was trimmed by 1 base and V by 7 bases; bases with no gene match: 7. This chain's CDR3 is CASRPGTENTGELFF. CDR3 nucleotides: TGCGCCAGCCGCCCCGGGACAGAGAACACCGGGGAGCTGTTTTTT.

This clone was detected many times. The rearrangement uses TRBV4-2 and TRBJ2-3; 8 bases fit TRBD2. CDR1 and CDR2 from the germline V gene are LGHNA and YNFKEQ. The CDR3 is 16 residues long. V dropped 0 bases and J dropped 4; count of bases not matched to a gene: 6. Here the CDR3 reads CASSQETGGVADTQYF. CDR3 nucleotide sequence: TGTGCCAGCAGCCAAGAGACGGGAGGGGTGGCAGATACGCAGTATTTT.

This clone was seen only once. The genes are TRBV12-3 or TRBV12-4 and TRBJ1-1; 7 bases are shared with TRBD1. Trimming cost V 6 bases and J 4 bases; bases outside gene matches: 8. The CDR3 is 14 amino acids. This CDR3 reads CASSRQGGSTEAFF. CDR3 DNA: TGTGCCAGCAGCCGACAGGGCGGGAGCACTGAAGCTTTCTTT.

This chain links TRBV4-1 with TRBJ1-5, with a tentative D call TRBD1 (5 bases). The V and J ends lost 1 base and 2 bases respectively, with 12 bases between them. The CDR3 spans 16 residues. The V gene's germline CDR1 is MGHRA and CDR2 YSYEKL. The CDR3 spells CASSQVLGGGNQPQHF. The CDR3 nucleotides read TGCGCCAGCAGCCAAGTTCTGGGAGGGGGCAATCAGCCCCAGCATTTT.

This clone is medium-sized in the sample. Other DNA sequences within the sample encode an identical CDR3. The V call is TRBV9, the J call TRBJ2-1; 7 bases are shared with TRBD1. Germline CDR1 and CDR2: SGDLS and YYNGEE. The CDR3 is 17 residues long. V shed 3 bases, J shed 0 bases, and the junction held 9 bases outside the gene matches. The CDR3 nucleotides are TGTGCCAGCAGCGAGACGACAGGGACCTTCTCCTACAATGAGCAGTTCTTC. This gives the protein CASSETTGTFSYNEQFF.

This clone was detected ten times or more. V and J are TRBV11-3 and TRBJ2-3; D unresolved. This CDR3 has 15 amino acids. V dropped 1 base and J dropped 0 bases, with 8 bases sitting between them. Germline CDR1 reads SGHNT; CDR2 reads YENEEA. The CDR3 DNA follows: TGTGCCAGCAGCTTAGGTCCTGTTAGCACAGATACGCAGTATTTT. Its translation is CASSLGPVSTDTQYF.

This clone was seen a few times. This sequence joins TRBV19 and TRBJ1-2; D gene unclear. The germline CDR1 and CDR2 sequences are LNHDA and SQIVND (reference sequence). CDR3 length: 11 residues. V was clipped by 9 bases and J by 5 bases, with 10 bases between them. DNA for the CDR3: TGTGCCAGCACACGTGGGTATGGCTACACCTTC. It yields the protein CASTRGYGYTF.

Judged by abundance, this clone is medium-sized. The rearrangement joins TRBV5-1 to TRBJ2-3; D not certain. CDR1 is SGHRS, CDR2 YFSETQ, per germline. This CDR3 has 15 residues. Trimming took 4 bases from V and 4 from J, leaving 16 bases between them. This chain's CDR3 is CASSPTLGIPDTQYF. The DNA of the CDR3 is TGCGCCAGCAGCCCAACTTTGGGGATCCCAGATACGCAGTATTTT.

This clone was seen more than once but under ten times. The V call is TRBV12-3 or TRBV12-4, the J call TRBJ2-7, with TRBD1 as a possible D gene (6 bases). CDR3 length: 15 residues. V lost 2 bases and J lost 4, with 15 bases in between. Written as DNA, the CDR3 is TGTGCCAGCAGTTTAAACAGGGTGGGGGAGTACGAGCAGTACTTC. This translates into CASSLNRVGEYEQYF.

This clone was seen a single time. The V gene is TRBV19, the J gene TRBJ1-3, with D possibly TRBD1 on 6 matching bases. The CDR3 loop spans 16 amino acids. Germline CDR1 is LNHDA and CDR2 is SQIVND (reference sequence). With 5 bases removed from V and 2 bases from J, the gap between germline ends came to 16 bases. The DNA for the CDR3 is TGTGCCAGTAGTGCCTCCGGACAGAGTCCTGGAAACACCATATATTTT. As protein: CASSASGQSPGNTIYF.

This clone rates as medium-sized. The chain uses TRBV2 and TRBJ2-1; D is uncertain. Per the germline V gene, CDR1 is SNHLY and CDR2 is FYNNEI. Trimming cost V 8 bases and J 8 bases, with 22 bases left between them. The CDR3 consists of 15 residues. The CDR3 loop reads CASEPPRFGPDEQFF. CDR3 coding DNA: TGTGCCAGCGAACCACCGAGATTTGGGCCTGATGAGCAGTTCTTC.

This clone was seen at least ten times. The rearrangement joins TRBV28 to TRBJ2-1; 9 bases are a match to TRBD1. The CDR3 length is 16 residues. Germline values: CDR1 MDHEN, CDR2 SYDVKM. After removal of 5 bases from V and 4 bases from J, the junction contained 9 bases not matched to a gene. CDR3 sequence: CASSPNGGQGYNEQFF. Here the CDR3 DNA reads TGTGCCAGCAGTCCAAATGGGGGACAGGGATACAATGAGCAGTTCTTC.

A remark on this clone: A read error may produce the germline difference seen at one junction end. The chain recombines TRBV30 with TRBJ2-6, with 10 nucleotides matching TRBD2. This CDR3 is 17 amino acids long. Germline V gene sequence: CDR1 GTSNPN, CDR2 SVGIG (reference sequence). The CDR3 region has the DNA TGTGCCTGGAAATCTAGCGGGAGACGAACTGGGGCCAACATCCTGACTTTC. Its translation is CAWKSSGRRTGANILTF.

The chain links TRBV30 to TRBJ2-7; weak D call: TRBD2 (6 bases). Germline V gene data show CDR1 as GTSNPN and CDR2 as SVGIG (reference sequence). This CDR3 comprises 16 residues. The V and J ends lost 0 bases and 1 base respectively, with 16 bases between them. CDR3 sequence reads: CAWSVRLTSSSYEQYF. The CDR3 DNA reads as TGTGCCTGGAGTGTACGATTAACTAGCAGTTCCTACGAGCAGTACTTC.

The chain has TRBV2 and TRBJ2-1; either TRBD1 or TRBD2 may fit D (5 bases each). Germline lookup yields CDR1 SNHLY and CDR2 FYNNEI. The CDR3 contains 14 residues. V was trimmed by 6 bases and J by 0 bases, leaving 9 bases between them. The CDR3 sequence: CASRGESSYNEQFF. In DNA, the CDR3 is TGTGCCAGCAGGGGGGAAAGCTCCTACAATGAGCAGTTCTTC.

This rearrangement joins TRBV20-1 to TRBJ2-7; 7 positions agree with TRBD2. The CDR3 contains 14 residues. CDR1 is DFQATT and CDR2 is SNEGSKA in the germline V gene (reference sequence). Unmatched junction bases numbered 9, after V lost 5 bases and J lost 2 bases. For the CDR3, the DNA is TGCAGTGCTGTATCCCTCGGGACTACCTACGAGCAGTACTTC. Encoded protein: CSAVSLGTTYEQYF.

There are a few counts of this clone. The chain links TRBV10-2 to TRBJ2-6; D is ambiguous. The CDR3 runs to 14 residues. V dropped 3 bases and J dropped 4 bases, with 7 bases sitting between them. Germline V gene data show CDR1 as WSHSY and CDR2 as SAAADI. CDR3 in DNA: TGCGCCAGCAGTGAAGGGTTAGGGGCCAACGTCCTGACTTTC. Its protein is CASSEGLGANVLTF.

By share, this clone counts as medium-sized (0.01 to 0.1%). Different DNA sequences within this sample yield the same CDR3. The rearrangement joins TRBV6-5 to TRBJ2-1; no reliable D call. The V gene lost 2 bases and the J gene lost 2 bases, with 7 bases spanning the gap. The CDR3 runs 14 residues. CDR1 MNHEY and CDR2 SVGAGI come from the germline V gene. The DNA for the CDR3 is TGTGCCAGCAGTTACAACGGAGCCTACAATGAGCAGTTCTTC. This codes for CASSYNGAYNEQFF.

This clone is medium-sized within its sample. The J gene is TRBJ1-3, the V gene TRBV5-1; 7 bases are a match to TRBD1. Losses at the gene ends were 4 bases for V and 2 bases for J; bases not matched to a gene: 9. The length of the CDR3 is 16 residues. The germline gives CDR1 SGHRS, CDR2 YFSETQ. CDR3 DNA sequence: TGCGCCAGCAGCATAGGGACAGTTGGACCTGGAAACACCATATATTTT. This translates into CASSIGTVGPGNTIYF.

Comments on this clone: A much larger clone is a single base away; this may be a read error. Other DNA sequences of this sample code for an identical CDR3. This sequence joins TRBV4-1 and TRBJ2-5, with unresolved D. Germline values: CDR1 MGHRA, CDR2 YSYEKL. This CDR3 is 15 amino acids long. CDR3 sequence: CASSPTINGQETQYF. CDR3 bases: TGTGCCAGCAGCCCCACTATTAATGGTCAAGAGACCCAGTACTTC.

The J gene is TRBJ1-6, the V gene TRBV30; weak D call: TRBD1 (5 bases). CDR1 GTSNPN and CDR2 SVGIG come from the germline V gene (reference sequence). Trimming cost V 5 bases and J 10 bases, with 9 bases left between them. The CDR3 contains 11 residues. This chain's CDR3 is CAWGGESPLHF. Written as DNA, the CDR3 is TGTGCCTGGGGGGGGGAATCACCCCTCCACTTT.

This clone appeared many times. The rearrangement links TRBV7-2 to TRBJ1-1; tentative D call: TRBD1 (5 bases). The V end was cut by 5 bases, the J end by 4 bases, with 11 bases between. Germline V CDR1 and CDR2: SGHTA, FQGNSA. This CDR3 is built from 13 residues. The CDR3 DNA sequence: TGTGCCAGCAGCGTATTGACAGTCACTGAAGCTTTCTTT. The encoded protein is CASSVLTVTEAFF.

This clone was counted many times. A read error is possible here, since a much larger clone lies one base away. The chain carries TRBV29-1 and TRBJ2-1; 8 bases fit TRBD1. The CDR3 sequence is 12 residues long. Germline-derived CDR1 and CDR2 are SQVTM and ANQGSEA. The CDR3 DNA reads as TGCAGCGTCGACAGGGGCTACAATGAGCGGTTCTTC. It translates to CSVDRGYNERFF.

This clone was counted ten times or more. CDR3 amino acids: CSARDPDRGLFEQYF. Written as DNA, the CDR3 is TGCAGTGCTAGAGATCCGGACAGGGGGCTGTTCGAGCAGTACTTC. The chain recombines TRBV20-1 with TRBJ2-7; 11 positions match TRBD1. The CDR3 length is 15 residues. The trim removed 0 bases at V and 6 bases at J, leaving 7 bases unmatched. The germline V gene encodes CDR1 DFQATT and CDR2 SNEGSKA (reference sequence).

V usage is TRBV28 and J usage is TRBJ1-1, with a tentative D call TRBD1 (6 bases). CDR3 length equals 12 residues. The ends were cut back, 9 bases at V and 0 bases at J, with 8 bases in the middle. Per the germline V gene, CDR1 is MDHEN and CDR2 is SYDVKM. For the CDR3, the DNA is TGTGCCAGTAGGACAGTGAACACTGAAGCTTTCTTT. Protein sequence: CASRTVNTEAFF. Variable domain in full (rest from reference TRBV28 and TRBJ1-1): DVKVTQSSRYLVKRTGEKVFLECVQDMDHENMFWYRQDPGLGLRLIYFSYDVKMKEKGDIPEGYSVSREKKERFSLILESASTNQTSMYLCASRTVNTEAFFGQGTRLTVV.